The T cell receptor beta chain described here comes from a study of graft-versus-host responses after intestinal transplantation. The V gene end was trimmed by 0 bases and the J gene end by 3 bases; junction bases not matched to a gene: 4. The germline CDR1 and CDR2 sequences are MNHGY and SVAAGI. This CDR3 has 15 residues. Profiling relied on immunoSEQ multiplex PCR, and the TCRdb table lists in-frame clones only, not all of them. The sample has some 48,000 clones, 85% to 95% seen once; the top ten hold approximately 0.25%. Note on this clone: Its antigen is undetermined.

The V and J genes are TRBV6-9 and TRBJ2-7; 8 nucleotides align to TRBD1. The source is a human donor who was the organ donor for an intestinal transplant. The sample consisted of unstimulated CD8+ T cells sorted from spleen or lymph node cells, taken before transplant. CDR3 nucleotide sequence: TGTGCCAGCAGTTATTCGGCAGGGGGCAGCTACGAGCAGTACTTC. Protein product: CASSYSAGGSYEQYF.